The 12 T cell receptor beta chains presented below share a single source sample, sequenced in a study of radiation and T cells in renal cell carcinoma. Generated by immunoSEQ multiplex PCR, the TCRdb table keeps only in-frame clones and is missing some. The repertoire holds some 7,400 clones, with less than 70% as singletons. Treatment in this sample: treatment-naive control, cytoreductive nephrectomy. Specimen: tumor tissue, collected from a patient whose treatment was nephrectomy without radiotherapy. Every receptor here comes from a woman aged 70-85 years with renal cell carcinoma.

CDR3 region: CASSEGDFRSEPLHF. In DNA, the CDR3 is TGTGCCAGCAGTGAAGGGGATTTTCGGAGCGAACCCCTCCACTTT. J is TRBJ1-6 and V is TRBV2; D unclear. This CDR3 contains 15 residues. Germline-derived CDR1 and CDR2 are SNHLY and FYNNEI. The V gene lost 1 base and the J gene lost 12 bases, with 16 bases spanning the gap.

The V call is TRBV19, the J call TRBJ1-2; D gene uncertain. This CDR3 is built from 11 residues. V lost 7 bases, J lost 13 bases, and 16 bases lay in between. Germline CDR1 LNHDA, CDR2 SQIVND (reference sequence). The CDR3 region has the DNA TGTGCCAGTAACAGCGAAAGGGCTTTCACCTTC. Protein: CASNSERAFTF.

As DNA, the CDR3 is TGTGCCATCAGTGACCCAGGGGGCGGGCAGTTCTTC. This translates into CAISDPGGGQFF. The rearrangement uses TRBV10-3 and TRBJ2-1, with TRBD1 matching over 8 bases. Germline V CDR1 and CDR2: ENHRY, SYGVKD. The V gene end was trimmed by 3 bases and the J gene end by 12 bases; junction bases not matched to a gene: 4. The CDR3 extends over 12 amino acids.

V gene TRBV29-1 combines with J gene TRBJ1-4, with D hard to call. The V gene lost 4 bases and the J gene lost 0 bases, with 9 bases spanning the gap. The CDR3 is 14 amino acids. Germline assignment: CDR1 SQVTM and CDR2 ANQGSEA. CDR3 DNA sequence: TGCAGCGTTGGGTCTGGTGCAACTAATGAAAAACTGTTTTTT. It encodes CSVGSGATNEKLFF.

This clone came up a few times. The chain links TRBV5-1 to TRBJ1-1; tentatively, D is TRBD1 (5 bases). Trimming stripped 4 bases from V and 6 bases from J, with 13 bases between. The CDR3 runs 13 residues. The germline CDR1 and CDR2 sequences are SGHRS and YFSETQ. CDR3 in amino acids: CASSGEGDAEAFF. The DNA of the CDR3 is TGCGCCAGCAGCGGCGAAGGGGATGCTGAAGCTTTCTTT.

The rearrangement joins TRBV2 to TRBJ2-5; no definite D call. The assigned J gene may be wrong: the sequence end matches TRBJ2-7 better. Per germline, CDR1 SNHLY and CDR2 FYNNEI. CDR3 size: 12 residues. The CDR3 loop reads CASSTVGYEQYF. The CDR3 region has the DNA TGTGCCAGCAGTACCGTCGGGTACGAGCAGTACTTC.

The gene calls are TRBV5-1 and TRBJ2-3; 12 bases are a match to TRBD1. Germline loops: CDR1 SGHRS, CDR2 YFSETQ. V gave up 3 bases and J gave up 6 bases; unmatched junction bases: 5. The CDR3 is 15 residues long. As DNA, the CDR3 is TGCGCCAGCAGCTCACCGGGACAGGGGGCCGATACGCAGTATTTT. Protein product: CASSSPGQGADTQYF. Full variable domain (remainder filled in from reference TRBV5-1 and TRBJ2-3): KAGVTQTPRYLIKTRGQQVTLSCSPISGHRSVSWYQQTPGQGLQFLFEYFSETQRNKGNFPGRFSGRQFSNSRSEMNVSTLELGDSALYLCASSSPGQGADTQYFGPGTRLTVL.

V usage is TRBV14 and J usage is TRBJ1-6; D remains ambiguous. The CDR3 totals 14 residues. The germline CDR1 and CDR2 sequences are SGHDN and FVKESK. The germline V and J ends were trimmed by 0 bases and 7 bases, with 7 bases remaining between them. In nucleotides, the CDR3 is TGTGCCAGCAGCCAAGAGGTTTGGAATTCACCCCTCCACTTT. Translation gives CASSQEVWNSPLHF.

The rearrangement joins TRBV2 to TRBJ2-1, with 11 bases fitting TRBD2. With 5 bases clipped from V and 2 bases from J, the junction kept 8 bases outside the gene matches. The CDR3 is made up of 17 amino acids. Germline CDR1 and CDR2: SNHLY and FYNNEI. The CDR3 coding sequence is TGTGCCAGCAGTTGGGGTACTAGCGGGGGAACCTACAATGAGCAGTTCTTC. It is translated as CASSWGTSGGTYNEQFF.

The chain joins TRBV6-1 to TRBJ1-2; TRBD1 aligns across 9 bases. The CDR3 has 14 residues. Per the germline V gene, CDR1 is MNHNS and CDR2 is SASEGT. The J segment lost 8 bases and the V segment lost 4 bases, leaving 8 bases of the junction unmatched. The CDR3 sequence is CASSGTGTGYGYTF. The CDR3 region has the DNA TGTGCCAGCAGTGGAACCGGGACAGGGTACGGCTACACCTTC.

V usage is TRBV2 and J usage is TRBJ2-1, with a tentative D call TRBD2 (5 bases). The CDR3 has 15 residues. V dropped 8 bases and J dropped 6 bases, with 20 bases sitting between them. CDR1 and CDR2 from the germline V gene are SNHLY and FYNNEI. The CDR3 DNA reads as TGTGCCAGCTTCCAGCTCGGGGATCCCTCCAATGAGCAGTTCTTC. This encodes CASFQLGDPSNEQFF.

This clone appeared a few times. CDR3 protein: CASSFQGSHEQYF. The CDR3 coding sequence is TGTGCCAGCAGCTTCCAGGGTTCCCACGAGCAGTACTTC. The chain uses TRBV7-9 and TRBJ2-7; perhaps TRBD1 as D (5 bases). CDR1 and CDR2 from the germline V gene are SEHNR and FQNEAQ (reference sequence). The length of the CDR3 is 13 residues. V shed 3 bases and J shed 5 bases, with 11 bases lying between them.